This TCR beta chain was sequenced for a study of blood T cell repertoires in COVID-19. Across the whole study: Acute and convalescent COVID-19 specimens originated in the United States, Italy and Spain. The analysed material was cDNA or gDNA that came from T cells, B-cell-depleted T cells, or PBMCs.

Germline V gives CDR1 MDHEN, CDR2 SYDVKM. This CDR3 spans 15 amino acids. V was pared by 7 bases and J by 1 base, with 8 bases of the junction left unmatched. How the authors handled the data: Estimation of nucleated cell counts relied on the amplification of reference gene primers. Sequenced by immunoSEQ multiplex PCR; TCRdb stores in-frame clones only, minus some. V and J calls and clone size are copied from that table; D and trimming were computed from the DNA. The sample has 120,000 or so clones; approximately 80% are singletons. This receptor was obtained from a man aged 60 to 69 with acute or convalescent COVID-19. The rearrangement uses TRBV28 and TRBJ2-3, with 7 bases that match TRBD1. The sequenced sample was peripheral blood. DNA for the CDR3: TGTGCCAGCACCGATAGGGGGCAGGGCACAGATACGCAGTATTTT. Translating gives CASTDRGQGTDTQYF.